The present T cell receptor beta chain was sequenced within a study of CD8 T cells in ankylosing spondylitis. Germline lookup yields CDR1 SGHRS and CDR2 YFSETQ. CDR3 length: 11 amino acids. With 7 bases removed from V and 2 bases from J, the gap between germline ends came to 6 bases. One entry per CDR3 protein results from TCRdb running MiXCR on the 5' RACE reads. The sample carries 150,000 or so distinct CDR3 sequences, approximately 16% recorded once. This clonotype was seen a handful of times. Antigen: not known. Study-wide points: Matched ankylosing spondylitis synovial fluid reportedly contained a significantly enriched population of disease-linked clones.

This chain connects TRBV5-1 to TRBJ2-5, with D uncertain. The sample comprised blood, either unsorted or a sorted T cell fraction (not recorded which). The receptor comes from a male donor with ankylosing spondylitis or in good health (not recorded which). The CDR3 nucleotides read TGCGCCAGCGCTGGGCAAGAGACCCAGTACTTC. Residues: CASAGQETQYF.